This T cell receptor beta chain originates from a study of OX40 agonist ivuxolimab in advanced cancers. This CDR3 region has 12 residues. The V end was cut by 2 bases, the J end by 8 bases, with 9 bases between. Germline lookup yields CDR1 MNHNY and CDR2 SVGAGI (reference sequence). Profiling relied on immunoSEQ multiplex PCR, and the TCRdb table lists in-frame clones only, not all of them. The repertoire holds around 60,000 clones, with about 88% as singletons. Study-wide points: CD8+ T cells showed, on average, more clonal expansion than CD4+ cells.

As for this clone: Its antigen is undetermined.

The sequence was collected from an adult with an advanced solid tumor such as melanoma, head and neck, liver or kidney cancer. Sequences were derived from CD4+ or CD8+ T cells sorted from blood, sampled in a trial of the OX40 agonist ivuxolimab. The chain carries TRBV6-6 and TRBJ1-2; no clear D. CDR3 coding DNA: TGTGCCAGCAGTTACCAAGGCGGGGGCTACACCTTC. Encoded protein: CASSYQGGGYTF.